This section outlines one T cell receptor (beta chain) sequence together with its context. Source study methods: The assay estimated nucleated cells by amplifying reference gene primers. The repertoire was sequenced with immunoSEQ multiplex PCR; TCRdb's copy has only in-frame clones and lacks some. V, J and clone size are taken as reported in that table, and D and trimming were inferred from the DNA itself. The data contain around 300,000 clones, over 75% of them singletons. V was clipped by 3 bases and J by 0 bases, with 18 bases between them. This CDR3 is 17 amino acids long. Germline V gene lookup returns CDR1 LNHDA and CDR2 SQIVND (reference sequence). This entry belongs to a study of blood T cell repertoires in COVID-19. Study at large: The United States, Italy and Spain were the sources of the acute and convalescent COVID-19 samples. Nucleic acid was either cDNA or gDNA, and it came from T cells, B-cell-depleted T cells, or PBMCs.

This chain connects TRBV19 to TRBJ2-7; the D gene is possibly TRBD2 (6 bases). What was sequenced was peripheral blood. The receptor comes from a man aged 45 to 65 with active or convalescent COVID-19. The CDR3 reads CASSIRGDALSSYEQYF. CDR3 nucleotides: TGTGCCAGTAGTATTCGCGGGGACGCTCTCAGCTCCTACGAGCAGTACTTC.